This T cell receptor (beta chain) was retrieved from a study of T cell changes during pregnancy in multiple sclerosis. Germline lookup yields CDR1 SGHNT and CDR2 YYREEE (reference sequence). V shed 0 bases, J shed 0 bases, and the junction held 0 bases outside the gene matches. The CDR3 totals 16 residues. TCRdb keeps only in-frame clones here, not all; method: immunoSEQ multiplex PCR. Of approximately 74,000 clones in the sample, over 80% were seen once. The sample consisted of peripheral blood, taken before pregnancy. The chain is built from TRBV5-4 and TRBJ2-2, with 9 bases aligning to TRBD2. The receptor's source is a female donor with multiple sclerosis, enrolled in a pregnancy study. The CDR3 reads CASSLGLAANTGELFF. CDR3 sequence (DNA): TGTGCCAGCAGCTTGGGACTAGCGGCGAACACCGGGGAGCTGTTTTTT.